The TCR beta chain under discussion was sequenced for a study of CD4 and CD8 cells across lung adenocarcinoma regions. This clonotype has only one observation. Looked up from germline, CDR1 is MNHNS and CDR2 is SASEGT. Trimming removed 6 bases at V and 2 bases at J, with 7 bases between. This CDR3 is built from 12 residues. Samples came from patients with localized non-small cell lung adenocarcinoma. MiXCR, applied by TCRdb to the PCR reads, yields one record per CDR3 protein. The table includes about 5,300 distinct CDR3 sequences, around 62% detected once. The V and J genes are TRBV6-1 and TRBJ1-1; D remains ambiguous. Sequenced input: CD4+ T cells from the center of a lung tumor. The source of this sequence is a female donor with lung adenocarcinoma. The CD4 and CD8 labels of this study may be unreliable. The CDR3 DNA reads TGTGCCAGCAGCCTGCCTAACACTGAAGCTTTCTTT. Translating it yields CASSLPNTEAFF.